The sequence of this T cell receptor beta chain was determined in a study of Graves' ophthalmopathy and Graves' hyperthyroidism. This clonotype has a count of ten or more. Its target is unknown. Germline V gene sequence: CDR1 SEHNR, CDR2 FQNEAQ (reference sequence). This CDR3 has 16 residues. The germline V and J ends were trimmed by 4 bases and 0 bases, with 12 bases remaining between them. As the template, RNA transcripts were used to amplify TCR beta CDR3 regions. HTBI primers served in a first-round RT-PCR, which a second-round multiplex PCR followed. TCRdb analysed the multiplex PCR reads with MiXCR anew, one entry per CDR3 protein. This table has around 660,000 distinct CDR3 sequences, about 40% appearing once. General study findings and limits: The model reached 70.59% sensitivity and under 75% specificity for predicting ophthalmopathy progression. Blood also carried most expanded thyroid clonotypes exceeding 0.001 frequency.

The V and J genes are TRBV7-9 and TRBJ1-4, with a tentative D call TRBD1 (5 bases). This clonotype originated in an adult man with Graves' ophthalmopathy. The sample was peripheral blood. The CDR3 DNA sequence: TGTGCCAGCAGCTGGGGCAGCCTTGCAACTAATGAAAAACTGTTTTTT. Protein: CASSWGSLATNEKLFF.